The source of this T cell receptor beta chain is a study of technical replicates of blood from a handful of donors. The V gene lost 3 bases and the J gene lost 3 bases, with 6 bases spanning the gap. Germline lookup yields CDR1 SGHAT and CDR2 FQNNGV. This CDR3 has 12 amino acids. Clones were sequenced by immunoSEQ multiplex PCR, and TCRdb holds only the in-frame ones, with some missing. This sample has around 80,000 clones; 95% to 98% occur once, and the top ten carry over 0.2%. Sequencing was carried out using T cells isolated from PBMCs. The chain is built from TRBV11-2 and TRBJ2-7; D may be TRBD1 (6 bases). The TCR originated in a human donor in good health. The DNA for the CDR3 is TGTGCCAGCAGCTTGACAGGCTACGAGCAGTACTTC. Translated: CASSLTGYEQYF.